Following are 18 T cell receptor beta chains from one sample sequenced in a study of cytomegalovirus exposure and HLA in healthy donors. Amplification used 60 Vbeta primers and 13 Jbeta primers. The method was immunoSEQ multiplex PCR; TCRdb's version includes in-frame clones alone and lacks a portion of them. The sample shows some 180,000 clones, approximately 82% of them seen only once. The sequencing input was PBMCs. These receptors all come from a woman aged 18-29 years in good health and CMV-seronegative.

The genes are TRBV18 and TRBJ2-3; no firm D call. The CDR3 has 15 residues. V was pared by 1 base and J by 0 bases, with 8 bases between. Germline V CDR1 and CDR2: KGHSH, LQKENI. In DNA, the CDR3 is TGTGCCAGCTCACCACGAATTACTAGCACAGATACGCAGTATTTT. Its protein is CASSPRITSTDTQYF. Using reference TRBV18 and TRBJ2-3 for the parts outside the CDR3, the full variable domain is NAGVMQNPRHLVRRRGQEARLRCSPMKGHSHVYWYRQLPEEGLKFMVYLQKENIIDESGMPKERFSAEFPKEGPSILRIQQVVRGDSAAYFCASSPRITSTDTQYFGPGTRLTVL.

CDR3 in DNA: TGTGCCAGCAGCTTAGCGCTCGGGGGTGGGAGCAATCAGCCCCAGCATTTT. It translates to CASSLALGGGSNQPQHF. The chain joins TRBV7-2 to TRBJ1-5; D might be TRBD1 (5 bases). Germline V CDR1 and CDR2: SGHTA, FQGNSA. The CDR3 has 17 amino acids. V was cut by 0 bases and J by 1 base, with 13 bases left in between.

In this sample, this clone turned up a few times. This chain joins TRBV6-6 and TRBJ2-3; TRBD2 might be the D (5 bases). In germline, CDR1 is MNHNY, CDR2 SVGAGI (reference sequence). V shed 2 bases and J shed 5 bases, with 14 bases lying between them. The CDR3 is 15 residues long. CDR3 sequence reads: CASSYNSADKDTQYF. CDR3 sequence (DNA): TGTGCCAGCAGTTACAATAGCGCTGATAAAGATACGCAGTATTTT.

CDR3: CASKNSGRHYNEQFF. The DNA for the CDR3 is TGTGCCAGCAAAAATAGCGGGAGGCACTACAATGAGCAGTTCTTC. V gene TRBV11-2 combines with J gene TRBJ2-1; 10 bases line up with TRBD2. Germline lookup yields CDR1 SGHAT and CDR2 FQNNGV. Trimming at V came to 7 bases and at J to 3 bases, leaving 6 bases not matched to a gene. CDR3 size: 15 residues.

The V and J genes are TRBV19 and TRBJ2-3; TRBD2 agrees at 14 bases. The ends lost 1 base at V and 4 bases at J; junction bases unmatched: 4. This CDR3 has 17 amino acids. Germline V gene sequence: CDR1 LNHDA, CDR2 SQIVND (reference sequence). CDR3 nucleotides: TGTGCCAGTAGTATAGGGGGACTAGCGGGAGCGCCAGATACGCAGTATTTT. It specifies CASSIGGLAGAPDTQYF.

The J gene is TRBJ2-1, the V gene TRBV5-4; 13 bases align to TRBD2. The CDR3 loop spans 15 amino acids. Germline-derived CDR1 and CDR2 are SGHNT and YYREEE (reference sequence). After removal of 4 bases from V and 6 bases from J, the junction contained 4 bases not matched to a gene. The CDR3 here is CASSPGTSGTNEQFF. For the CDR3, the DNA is TGTGCCAGCAGCCCCGGGACTAGCGGGACCAATGAGCAGTTCTTC.

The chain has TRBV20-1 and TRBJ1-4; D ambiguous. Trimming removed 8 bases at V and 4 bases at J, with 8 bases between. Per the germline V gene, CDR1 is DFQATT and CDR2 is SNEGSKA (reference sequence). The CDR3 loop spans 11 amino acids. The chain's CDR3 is CSFPLNEKLFF. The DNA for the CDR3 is TGCAGTTTTCCCCTTAATGAAAAACTGTTTTTT.

The CDR3 spells CASSPGLRGVLYEQYF. The CDR3, as DNA: TGCGCCAGCAGCCCGGGTCTCCGGGGGGTCCTTTACGAGCAGTACTTC. V is TRBV4-1 and J is TRBJ2-7; 7 bases fit TRBD2. V was pared by 4 bases and J by 4 bases, with 13 bases of the junction left unmatched. From germline, CDR1 is MGHRA and CDR2 YSYEKL. CDR3 length equals 16 residues.

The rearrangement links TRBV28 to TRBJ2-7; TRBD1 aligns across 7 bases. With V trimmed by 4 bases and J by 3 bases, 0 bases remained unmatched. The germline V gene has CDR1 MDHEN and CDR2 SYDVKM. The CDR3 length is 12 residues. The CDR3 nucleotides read TGTGCCAGCAGTTCAGGGGGCTACGAGCAGTACTTC. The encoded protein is CASSSGGYEQYF.

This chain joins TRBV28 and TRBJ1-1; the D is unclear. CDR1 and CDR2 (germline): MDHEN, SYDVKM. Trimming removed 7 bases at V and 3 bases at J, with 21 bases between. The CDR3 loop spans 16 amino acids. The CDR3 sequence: CASNPMVGSGYTEAFF. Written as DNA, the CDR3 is TGTGCCAGCAACCCGATGGTAGGGTCGGGGTACACTGAAGCTTTCTTT.

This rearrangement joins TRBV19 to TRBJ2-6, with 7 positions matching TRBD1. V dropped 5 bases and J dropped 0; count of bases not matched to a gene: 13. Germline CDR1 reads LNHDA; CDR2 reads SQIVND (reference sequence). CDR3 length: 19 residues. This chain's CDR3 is CASSRQTGTAFSGANVLTF. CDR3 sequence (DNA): TGTGCCAGTAGTCGCCAAACCGGGACAGCCTTCTCTGGGGCCAACGTCCTGACTTTC.

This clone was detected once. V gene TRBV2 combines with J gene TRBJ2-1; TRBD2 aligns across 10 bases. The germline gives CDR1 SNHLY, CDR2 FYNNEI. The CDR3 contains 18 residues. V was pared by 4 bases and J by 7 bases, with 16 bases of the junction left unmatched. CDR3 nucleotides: TGTGCCAGCAGTGGTGATTTGATTGGGCTAGCGGGAGATAATGAGCAGTTCTTC. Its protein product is CASSGDLIGLAGDNEQFF.

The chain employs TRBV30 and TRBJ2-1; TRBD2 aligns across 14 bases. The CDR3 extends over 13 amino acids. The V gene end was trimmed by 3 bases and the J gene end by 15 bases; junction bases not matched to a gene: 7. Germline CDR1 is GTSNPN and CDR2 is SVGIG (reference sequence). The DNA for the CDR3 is TGTGCCTGGAGGGGCGGGACTAGCGGGAGAGGGTTCTTC. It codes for CAWRGGTSGRGFF.

CDR3 sequence reads: CASSLVSLNTEAFF. In DNA, the CDR3 is TGTGCCAGCAGCTTGGTTTCGTTGAACACTGAAGCTTTCTTT. The rearrangement joins TRBV5-6 to TRBJ1-1; no clear D. This CDR3 is built from 14 residues. Germline loops: CDR1 SGHDT, CDR2 YYEEEE. The V gene lost 0 bases and the J gene lost 0 bases, with 6 bases spanning the gap.

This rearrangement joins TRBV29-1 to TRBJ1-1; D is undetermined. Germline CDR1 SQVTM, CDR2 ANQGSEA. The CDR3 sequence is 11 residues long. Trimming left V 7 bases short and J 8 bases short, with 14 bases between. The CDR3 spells CSARSGSEAFF. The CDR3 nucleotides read TGCAGCGCAAGATCGGGATCGGAAGCTTTCTTT.

The CDR3 region has the DNA TGTGCCAGCAGTTACTCTATGCAGAGGAACTATGGCTACACCTTC. It translates to CASSYSMQRNYGYTF. The rearrangement uses TRBV6-5 and TRBJ1-2, with D unresolved. Per the germline V gene, CDR1 is MNHEY and CDR2 is SVGAGI. The CDR3 loop spans 15 amino acids. Trimming took off 0 bases at V and 2 bases at J, with 10 bases between the two ends.

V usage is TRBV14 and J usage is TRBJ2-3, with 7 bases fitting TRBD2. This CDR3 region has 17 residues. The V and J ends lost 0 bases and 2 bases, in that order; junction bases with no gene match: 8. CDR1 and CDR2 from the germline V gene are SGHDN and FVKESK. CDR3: CASSQDREGLHTDTQYF. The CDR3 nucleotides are TGTGCCAGCAGCCAAGATCGAGAGGGACTACACACAGATACGCAGTATTTT.

Here the CDR3 DNA reads TGCGCCAGCAGCCAAGTTGGCGGGACGGTGACGACAGATACGCAGTATTTT. This encodes CASSQVGGTVTTDTQYF. The V call is TRBV4-1, the J call TRBJ2-3, with D possibly being TRBD2 (6 bases). This CDR3 is 17 amino acids long. Germline loops: CDR1 MGHRA, CDR2 YSYEKL. V was cut by 1 base and J by 3 bases, with 17 bases left in between.